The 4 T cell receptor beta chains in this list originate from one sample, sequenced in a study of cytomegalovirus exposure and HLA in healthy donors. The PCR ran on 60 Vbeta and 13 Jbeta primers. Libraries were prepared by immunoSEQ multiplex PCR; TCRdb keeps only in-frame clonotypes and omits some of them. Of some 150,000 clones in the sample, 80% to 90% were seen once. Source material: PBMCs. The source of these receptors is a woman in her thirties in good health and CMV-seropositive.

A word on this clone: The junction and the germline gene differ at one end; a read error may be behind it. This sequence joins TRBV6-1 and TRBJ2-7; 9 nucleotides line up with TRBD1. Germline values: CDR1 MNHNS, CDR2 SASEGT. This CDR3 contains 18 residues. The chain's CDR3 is CASSVRSATGGISYEQCF. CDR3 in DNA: TGTGCCAGCAGTGTTCGGAGTGCGACAGGGGGTATCTCCTACGAGCAGTGCTTC.

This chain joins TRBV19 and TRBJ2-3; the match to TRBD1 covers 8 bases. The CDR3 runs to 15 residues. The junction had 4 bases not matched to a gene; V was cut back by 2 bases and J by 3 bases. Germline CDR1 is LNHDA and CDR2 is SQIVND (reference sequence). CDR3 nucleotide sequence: TGTGCCAGTAGTATATGGGACAGGACTACAGATACGCAGTATTTT. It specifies CASSIWDRTTDTQYF.

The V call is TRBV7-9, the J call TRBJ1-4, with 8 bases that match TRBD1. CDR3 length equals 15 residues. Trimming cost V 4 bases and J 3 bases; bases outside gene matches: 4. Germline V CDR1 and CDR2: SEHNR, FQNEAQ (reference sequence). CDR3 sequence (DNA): TGTGCCAGCAGCTACCAGGGGGCCTCTAATGAAAAACTGTTTTTT. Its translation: CASSYQGASNEKLFF.

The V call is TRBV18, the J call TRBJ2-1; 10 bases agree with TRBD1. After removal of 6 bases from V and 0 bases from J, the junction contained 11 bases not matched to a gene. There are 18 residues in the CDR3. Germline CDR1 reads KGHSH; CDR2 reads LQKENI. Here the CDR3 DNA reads TGTGCCAGCTCGCGGCGACAGGGGGCTTCGAGCTCCTACAATGAGCAGTTCTTC. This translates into CASSRRQGASSSYNEQFF.